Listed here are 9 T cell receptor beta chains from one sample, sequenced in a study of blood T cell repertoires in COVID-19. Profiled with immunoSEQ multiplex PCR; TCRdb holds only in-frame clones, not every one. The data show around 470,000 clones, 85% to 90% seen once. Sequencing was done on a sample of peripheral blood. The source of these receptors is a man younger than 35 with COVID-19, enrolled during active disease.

CDR3 in amino acids: CASSVRDGETQYF. The CDR3 nucleotides are TGTGCCAGCAGCGTCCGTGACGGGGAGACCCAGTACTTC. The chain couples TRBV9 to TRBJ2-5; D gene unclear. The CDR3 is 13 amino acids. Trimming shortened V by 2 bases and J by 5 bases, and 10 bases separated the two germline ends. The germline V gene encodes CDR1 SGDLS and CDR2 YYNGEE. The full variable domain, its missing parts supplied by reference TRBV9 and TRBJ2-5, is DSGVTQTPKHLITATGQRVTLRCSPRSGDLSVYWYQQSLDQGLQFLIQYYNGEERAKGNILERFSAQQFPDLHSELNLSSLELGDSALYFCASSVRDGETQYFGPGTRLLVL.

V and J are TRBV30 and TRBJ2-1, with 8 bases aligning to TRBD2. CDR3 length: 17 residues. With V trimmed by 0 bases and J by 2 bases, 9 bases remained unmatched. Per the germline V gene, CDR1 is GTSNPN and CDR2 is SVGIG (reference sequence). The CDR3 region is CAWSVVGSAGAYNEQFF. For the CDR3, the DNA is TGTGCCTGGAGTGTTGTGGGGTCAGCGGGAGCCTACAATGAGCAGTTCTTC.

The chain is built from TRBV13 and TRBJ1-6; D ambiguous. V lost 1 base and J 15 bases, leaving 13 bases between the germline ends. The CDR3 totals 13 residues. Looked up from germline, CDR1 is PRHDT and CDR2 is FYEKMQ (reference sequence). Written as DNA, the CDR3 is TGTGCCAGCAGCTTAGTTGGCCTTGACATCCTCCACTTT. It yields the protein CASSLVGLDILHF.

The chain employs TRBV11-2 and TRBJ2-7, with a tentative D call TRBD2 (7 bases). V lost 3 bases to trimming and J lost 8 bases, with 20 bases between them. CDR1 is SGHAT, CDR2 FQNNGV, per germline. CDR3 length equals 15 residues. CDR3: CASSFGGRGGQKQYF. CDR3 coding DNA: TGTGCCAGCAGCTTTGGGGGGCGCGGGGGTCAGAAGCAGTACTTC.

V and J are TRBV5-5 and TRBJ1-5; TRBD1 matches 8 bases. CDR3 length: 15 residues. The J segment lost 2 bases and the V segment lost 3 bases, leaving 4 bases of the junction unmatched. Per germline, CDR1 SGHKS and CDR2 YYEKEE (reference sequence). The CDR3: CASSYTDRGNQPQHF. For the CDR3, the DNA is TGTGCCAGCAGCTACACGGACAGGGGCAATCAGCCCCAGCATTTT.

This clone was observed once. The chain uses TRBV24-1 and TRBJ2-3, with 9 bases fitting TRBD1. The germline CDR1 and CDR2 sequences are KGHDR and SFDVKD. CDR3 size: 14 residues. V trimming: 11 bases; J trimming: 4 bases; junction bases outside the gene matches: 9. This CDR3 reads CAIPGQGSADTQYF. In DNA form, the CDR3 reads TGTGCCATTCCGGGACAGGGAAGCGCAGATACGCAGTATTTT.

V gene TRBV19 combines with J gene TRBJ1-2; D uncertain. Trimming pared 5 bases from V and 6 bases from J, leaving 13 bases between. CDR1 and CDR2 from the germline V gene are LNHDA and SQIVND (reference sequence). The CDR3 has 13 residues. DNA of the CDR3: TGTGCCAGTAGTGTACAGCTGGTGGATGGCTACACCTTC. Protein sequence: CASSVQLVDGYTF.

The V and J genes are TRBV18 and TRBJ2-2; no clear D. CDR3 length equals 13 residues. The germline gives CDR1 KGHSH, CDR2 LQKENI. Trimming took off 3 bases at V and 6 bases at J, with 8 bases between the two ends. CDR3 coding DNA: TGTGCCAGCTCACCTAATAATGCCGGGGAGCTGTTTTTT. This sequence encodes CASSPNNAGELFF.

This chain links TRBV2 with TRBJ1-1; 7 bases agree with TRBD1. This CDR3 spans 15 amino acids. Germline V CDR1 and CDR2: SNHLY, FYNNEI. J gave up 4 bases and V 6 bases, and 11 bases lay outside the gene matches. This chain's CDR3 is CASSDIQGVGTEAFF. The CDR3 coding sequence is TGTGCCAGCAGCGATATCCAGGGGGTCGGCACTGAAGCTTTCTTT.